The TCR beta chain described here comes from a study of radiation and T cells in renal cell carcinoma. Indicated time point: baseline pretreatment blood. Treatment in this sample: 15 Gy SBRT to primary tumor, nephrectomy 4 weeks later. Clones were read by immunoSEQ multiplex PCR, and TCRdb kept only the in-frame ones, dropping some. Among about 150,000 clones, about 87% were seen once, and the ten largest hold 3.5% to 5%. V lost 4 bases to trimming and J lost 0 bases, with 9 bases between them. This CDR3 has 14 amino acids. CDR1 is SEHNR and CDR2 is FQNEAQ in the germline V gene (reference sequence). Notes on this clone: Other DNA variants within this sample encode the same CDR3.

The origin of this receptor is a woman in her 70s with renal cell carcinoma. The specimen comprised blood, sampled from a patient whose treatment included radiotherapy and nephrectomy. This rearrangement joins TRBV7-9 to TRBJ1-1; unclear D gene. The CDR3 protein is CASSSQSMNTEAFF. The CDR3 DNA reads as TGTGCCAGCAGCTCTCAAAGCATGAACACTGAAGCTTTCTTT.